This passage covers 20 T cell receptor beta chains from one sample sequenced in a study of CD8+ T cells in alopecia areata. The authors extracted RNA and reverse transcribed it into cDNA as the sequencing template. Data came from immunoSEQ multiplex PCR; TCRdb stores just in-frame clones and leaves some out. The sample has approximately 190,000 clones; more than 45% are singletons. Noted treatment: oral pan-JAK inhibitor, 5-10 mg twice daily. Sample: CD4+ T cells sorted from blood, taken at week 24, from a patient treated with tofacitinib. The origin of the receptors is a human donor with alopecia areata.

The chain couples TRBV15 to TRBJ1-5; no reliable D call. The CDR3 is 17 amino acids. Germline V gene lookup returns CDR1 LNHNV and CDR2 YYDKDF (reference sequence). Trimming cost V 1 base and J 7 bases, with 20 bases left between them. CDR3 nucleotide sequence: TGTGCCACCAGCAGAGTAGCCGGAAGCATCACCACACAGCCCCAGCATTTT. Translated, it gives CATSRVAGSITTQPQHF.

This chain joins TRBV2 and TRBJ2-7, with D maybe TRBD1 (5 bases). V gave up 7 bases and J gave up 4 bases, with 17 bases separating them. The CDR3 is 14 residues long. CDR1 is SNHLY, CDR2 FYNNEI, per germline. CDR3 nucleotides: TGTGCCAGCAAAGTTGAGCAGGGATCATACGAGCAGTACTTC. This gives the protein CASKVEQGSYEQYF. Looking up the rest from reference TRBV2 and TRBJ2-7 gives the full variable domain: EPEVTQTPSHQVTQMGQEVILRCVPISNHLYFYWYRQILGQKVEFLVSFYNNEISEKSEIFDDQFSVERPDGSNFTLKIRSTKLEDSAMYFCASKVEQGSYEQYFGPGTRLTVT.

The table lists this clone with a few counts. The chain couples TRBV29-1 to TRBJ2-5, with 10 positions matching TRBD2. V trimming: 6 bases; J trimming: 5 bases; junction bases outside the gene matches: 3. The CDR3 covers 12 residues. Germline values: CDR1 SQVTM, CDR2 ANQGSEA. CDR3 region: CSVETSGETQYF. The CDR3 nucleotides read TGCAGCGTCGAGACTAGCGGGGAGACCCAGTACTTC. The whole variable domain, filled in from reference TRBV29-1 and TRBJ2-5, reads SAVISQKPSRDICQRGTSLTIQCQVDSQVTMMFWYRQQPGQSLTLIATANQGSEATYESGFVIDKFPISRPNLTFSTLTVSNMSPEDSSIYLCSVETSGETQYFGPGTRLLVL.

V usage is TRBV5-6 and J usage is TRBJ1-1, with D unresolved. Germline V CDR1 and CDR2: SGHDT, YYEEEE. The length of the CDR3 is 13 residues. V was pared by 0 bases and J by 7 bases, with 10 bases between. The CDR3 loop is CASSLDLDGEAFF. CDR3 sequence (DNA): TGTGCCAGCAGCTTGGATCTGGACGGTGAAGCTTTCTTT.

The chain combines TRBV28 with TRBJ2-3; D gene ambiguous. V shed 5 bases and J shed 6 bases, with 18 bases lying between them. The germline gives CDR1 MDHEN, CDR2 SYDVKM. The CDR3 runs to 15 residues. CDR3 bases: TGTGCCAGCAGTCCACCACGTCCGGCCGGGGATACGCAGTATTTT. Translated: CASSPPRPAGDTQYF.

CDR3 coding DNA: TGTGCCAGCAGCTCCAGGGGAACCTACGAGCAGTACTTC. Protein: CASSSRGTYEQYF. The chain employs TRBV5-4 and TRBJ2-7; a weak D match, TRBD1 (6 bases). Germline V gene sequence: CDR1 SGHNT, CDR2 YYREEE (reference sequence). The CDR3 has 13 amino acids. With 3 bases removed from V and 2 bases from J, the gap between germline ends came to 9 bases.

The chain joins TRBV13 to TRBJ1-2; D is possibly TRBD1 (5 bases). This CDR3 is built from 15 residues. The germline CDR1 and CDR2 sequences are PRHDT and FYEKMQ (reference sequence). Trimming left V 5 bases short and J 1 base short, with 14 bases between. CDR3 in DNA: TGTGCCAGCAGCGCTCCGGGACGGCTTAACTATGGCTACACCTTC. It encodes CASSAPGRLNYGYTF.

This chain uses TRBV20-1 with TRBJ2-1; D ambiguous. This CDR3 has 10 residues. The V and J ends lost 5 bases and 8 bases respectively, with 7 bases between them. The V gene's germline CDR1 is DFQATT and CDR2 SNEGSKA (reference sequence). The CDR3 DNA is TGCAGTGCTTCCACGGATGAGCAGTTCTTC. It codes for CSASTDEQFF.

The chain joins TRBV29-1 to TRBJ2-5; TRBD1 matches 7 bases. Losses at the gene ends were 6 bases for V and 2 bases for J; bases not matched to a gene: 12. The CDR3 spans 15 residues. Germline V gene data show CDR1 as SQVTM and CDR2 as ANQGSEA. CDR3 in amino acids: CSVPDHYRGQETQYF. The CDR3 DNA is TGCAGCGTCCCGGATCACTACAGGGGACAAGAGACCCAGTACTTC.

J is TRBJ2-7 and V is TRBV5-4; D is unresolved. V lost 2 bases and J lost 5, with 8 bases in between. Germline V CDR1 and CDR2: SGHNT, YYREEE (reference sequence). There are 12 residues in the CDR3. The DNA of the CDR3 is TGTGCCAGCAGCTTAGTAGCCAACGAGCAGTACTTC. Amino acids: CASSLVANEQYF.

This clone appeared a few times. The chain uses TRBV9 and TRBJ1-1; D ambiguous. This CDR3 is built from 13 residues. The V gene lost 0 bases and the J gene lost 4 bases, with 7 bases spanning the gap. The germline CDR1 and CDR2 sequences are SGDLS and YYNGEE. CDR3 bases: TGTGCCAGCAGCGTAGCCGTGGCCACTGAAGCTTTCTTT. It translates to CASSVAVATEAFF. Filled out from reference TRBV9 and TRBJ1-1, the complete variable domain reads DSGVTQTPKHLITATGQRVTLRCSPRSGDLSVYWYQQSLDQGLQFLIQYYNGEERAKGNILERFSAQQFPDLHSELNLSSLELGDSALYFCASSVAVATEAFFGQGTRLTVV.

This sequence joins TRBV18 and TRBJ1-1; 7 bases line up with TRBD1. The CDR3 covers 14 residues. CDR1 and CDR2 (germline): KGHSH, LQKENI. V gave up 6 bases and J gave up 5 bases; unmatched junction bases: 9. CDR3 sequence (DNA): TGTGCCAGCTCGCCGGACAGGATGAGAACTGAAGCTTTCTTT. Protein sequence: CASSPDRMRTEAFF.

Only one count was recorded for this clone. The chain employs TRBV5-1 and TRBJ2-2; a possible D gene is TRBD1 (8 bases). The germline gives CDR1 SGHRS, CDR2 YFSETQ. With 5 bases removed from V and 0 bases from J, the gap between germline ends came to 17 bases. This CDR3 region has 17 residues. The CDR3 spells CASRGQGGGSNTGELFF. The CDR3 DNA sequence: TGCGCCAGCAGAGGACAGGGAGGGGGTTCGAACACCGGGGAGCTGTTTTTT.

The chain has TRBV7-8 and TRBJ1-5; no clear D gene. Germline assignment: CDR1 SGHVS and CDR2 FQNEAQ. This CDR3 is 17 amino acids long. Trimming shortened V by 5 bases and J by 2 bases, and 19 bases separated the two germline ends. The CDR3 reads CASSISQTPLGNQPQHF. The CDR3 DNA reads TGTGCCAGCAGCATATCTCAGACCCCCTTGGGCAATCAGCCCCAGCATTTT.

This clone was seen only a few times. The chain has TRBV4-2 and TRBJ2-1; unclear D gene. The V and J ends lost 0 bases and 8 bases respectively, with 11 bases between them. Germline V gene sequence: CDR1 LGHNA, CDR2 YNFKEQ. This CDR3 has 14 amino acids. The CDR3 DNA follows: TGTGCCAGCAGCCAAGATCCTACGTTGGATGAGCAGTTCTTC. This gives the protein CASSQDPTLDEQFF.

This clone was observed a handful of times. The chain employs TRBV4-2 and TRBJ2-5, with D perhaps matching TRBD1 (5 bases). This CDR3 has 17 residues. CDR1 and CDR2 from the germline V gene are LGHNA and YNFKEQ. Trimming shortened V by 0 bases and J by 5 bases, and 19 bases separated the two germline ends. CDR3 region: CASSQDEARIKGETQYF. In DNA, the CDR3 is TGTGCCAGCAGCCAAGATGAGGCTCGAATAAAGGGGGAGACCCAGTACTTC.

This chain joins TRBV5-1 and TRBJ2-7, with a possible D match to TRBD2 (7 bases). The length of the CDR3 is 17 residues. Between the trimmed V and J ends, which lost 1 base and 6 bases, there was a span of 23 bases. From germline, CDR1 is SGHRS and CDR2 YFSETQ. In DNA form, the CDR3 reads TGCGCCAGCAGCTTGTACTTTGAGCGGGACACTCGGGGCGAGCAGTACTTC. Encoded protein: CASSLYFERDTRGEQYF.

This clone was recorded a few times. The chain joins TRBV29-1 to TRBJ2-5; D is unclear. CDR1 is SQVTM and CDR2 is ANQGSEA in the germline V gene. The CDR3 loop spans 13 amino acids. V dropped 4 bases and J dropped 0 bases, with 9 bases sitting between them. In DNA, the CDR3 is TGCAGCGTTGTCGAGCTTAACCAAGAGACCCAGTACTTC. It codes for CSVVELNQETQYF.

The rearrangement uses TRBV4-2 and TRBJ2-4; the match to TRBD2 covers 8 bases. J gave up 1 base and V 1 base, and 12 bases lay outside the gene matches. The CDR3 covers 19 residues. The germline gives CDR1 LGHNA, CDR2 YNFKEQ. DNA for the CDR3: TGTGCCAGCAGCCAAGTAGTCGCGACTAGCGTTCCTGCCAAAAACATTCAGTACTTC. As protein: CASSQVVATSVPAKNIQYF.

This chain uses TRBV9 with TRBJ1-1; D is ambiguous. This CDR3 spans 13 amino acids. V was cut by 3 bases and J by 4 bases, with 10 bases left in between. Germline CDR1 and CDR2: SGDLS and YYNGEE. The CDR3 spells CASSAGVSTEAFF. Written as DNA, the CDR3 is TGTGCCAGCAGCGCCGGGGTAAGCACTGAAGCTTTCTTT.